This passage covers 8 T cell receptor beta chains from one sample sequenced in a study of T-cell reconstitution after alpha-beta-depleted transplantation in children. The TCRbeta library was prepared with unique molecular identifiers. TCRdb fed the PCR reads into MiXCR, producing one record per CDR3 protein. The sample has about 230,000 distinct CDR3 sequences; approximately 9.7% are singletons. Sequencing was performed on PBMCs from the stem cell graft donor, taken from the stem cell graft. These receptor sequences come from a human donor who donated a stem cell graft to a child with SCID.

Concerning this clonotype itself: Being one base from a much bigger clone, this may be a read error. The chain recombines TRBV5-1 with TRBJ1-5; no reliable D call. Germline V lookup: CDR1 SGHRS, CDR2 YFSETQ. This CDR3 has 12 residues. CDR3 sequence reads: CTSSLDSGPQHF. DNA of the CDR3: TGCACCAGCAGCTTGGATTCCGGGCCCCAGCATTTT. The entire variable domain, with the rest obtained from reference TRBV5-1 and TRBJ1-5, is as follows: KAGVTQTPRYLIKTRGQQVTLSCSPISGHRSVSWYQQTPGQGLQFLFEYFSETQRNKGNFPGRFSGRQFSNSRSEMNVSTLELGDSALYLCTSSLDSGPQHFGDGTRLSIL.

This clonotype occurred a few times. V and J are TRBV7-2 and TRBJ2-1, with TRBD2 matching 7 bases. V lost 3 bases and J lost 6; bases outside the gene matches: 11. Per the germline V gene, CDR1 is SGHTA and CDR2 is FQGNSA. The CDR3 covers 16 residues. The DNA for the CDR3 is TGTGCCAGCAGCTTGACTAGCTGGGGGGTACGCAATGAGCAGTTCTTC. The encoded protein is CASSLTSWGVRNEQFF.

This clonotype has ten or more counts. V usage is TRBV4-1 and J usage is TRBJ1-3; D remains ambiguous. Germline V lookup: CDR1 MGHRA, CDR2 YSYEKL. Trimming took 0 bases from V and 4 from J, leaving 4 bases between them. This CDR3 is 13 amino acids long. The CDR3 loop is CASSQEWGNTIYF. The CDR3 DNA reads TGCGCCAGCAGCCAAGAATGGGGAAACACCATATATTTT.

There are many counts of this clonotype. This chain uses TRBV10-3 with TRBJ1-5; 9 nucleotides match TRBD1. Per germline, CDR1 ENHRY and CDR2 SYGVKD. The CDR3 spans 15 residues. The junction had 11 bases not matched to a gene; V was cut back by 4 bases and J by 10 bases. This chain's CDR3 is CAISGATGGVGPQHF. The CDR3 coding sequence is TGTGCCATCAGTGGAGCCACAGGGGGCGTCGGCCCCCAGCATTTT.

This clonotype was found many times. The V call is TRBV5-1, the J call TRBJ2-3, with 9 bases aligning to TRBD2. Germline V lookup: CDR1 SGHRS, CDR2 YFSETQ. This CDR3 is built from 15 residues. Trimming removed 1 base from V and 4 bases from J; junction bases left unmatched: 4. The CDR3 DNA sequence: TGCGCCAGCAGCTTGAGAGCGGGGGGAGCAGATACGCAGTATTTT. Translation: CASSLRAGGADTQYF.

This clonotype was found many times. DNA of the CDR3: TGTGCCAGCAGTGAGAGACAGGGTTTCGGAAACACCATATATTTT. This translates into CASSERQGFGNTIYF. V is TRBV28 and J is TRBJ1-3, with 7 bases lining up with TRBD1. CDR1 MDHEN and CDR2 SYDVKM come from the germline V gene. The CDR3 length is 15 residues. V was clipped by 5 bases and J by 4 bases; unmatched bases: 8.

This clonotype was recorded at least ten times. The CDR3 nucleotides read TGTGCCAGCAGTTACTCAGCAGGTAGCACAGATACGCAGTATTTT. It codes for CASSYSAGSTDTQYF. The V call is TRBV6-5, the J call TRBJ2-3; D not certain. The length of the CDR3 is 15 residues. Germline V gives CDR1 MNHEY, CDR2 SVGAGI. The ends were cut back, 0 bases at V and 0 bases at J, with 7 bases in the middle.

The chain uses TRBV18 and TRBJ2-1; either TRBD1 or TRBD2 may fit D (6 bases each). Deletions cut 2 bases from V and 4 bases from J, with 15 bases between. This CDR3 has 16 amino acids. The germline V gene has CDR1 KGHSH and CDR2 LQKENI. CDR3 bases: TGTGCCAGCTCACCAGTCGGGGGCCCCGGATACAATGAGCAGTTCTTC. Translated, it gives CASSPVGGPGYNEQFF.